Presented here are 9 T cell receptor beta chains from one specimen sequenced in a study of cytotoxic CD8 clonotypes in ibrutinib-treated CLL. Assay used: immunoSEQ multiplex PCR; TCRdb lists only in-frame clones, some missing. The sample consists of roughly 200,000 clones, 70% of them appearing once. The sample consisted of PBMCs, taken after 12 months of ibrutinib treatment. All receptors derive from a human donor with chronic lymphocytic leukemia.

The rearrangement uses TRBV27 and TRBJ2-3; TRBD2 aligns across 8 bases. This CDR3 has 16 residues. The germline V gene has CDR1 MNHEY and CDR2 SMNVEV (reference sequence). The junction had 8 bases not matched to a gene; V was cut back by 3 bases and J by 3 bases. The CDR3 protein is CASSFRLGRATDTQYF. The CDR3, as DNA: TGTGCCAGCAGTTTCCGTCTCGGGAGGGCAACAGATACGCAGTATTTT.

The gene calls are TRBV30 and TRBJ1-6; D uncertain. The CDR3 totals 14 residues. The V end lost 0 bases, the J end lost 5 bases, and 8 bases lay between the germline ends. Looked up from germline, CDR1 is GTSNPN and CDR2 is SVGIG (reference sequence). This chain's CDR3 is CAWSVGEHNSPLHF. For the CDR3, the DNA is TGTGCCTGGAGTGTAGGAGAACATAATTCACCCCTCCACTTT.

This clone was seen a single time. This chain connects TRBV30 to TRBJ1-1, with no clear D. V lost 7 bases to trimming and J lost 0 bases, with 9 bases between them. The CDR3 totals 12 residues. The V gene's germline CDR1 is GTSNPN and CDR2 SVGIG (reference sequence). The CDR3 DNA is TGTGCCTCCCTAGGTTTGAACACTGAAGCTTTCTTT. Its translation is CASLGLNTEAFF.

The sample holds one count of this clone. The chain uses TRBV5-1 and TRBJ2-7; 8 nucleotides match TRBD1. The germline gives CDR1 SGHRS, CDR2 YFSETQ. The CDR3 length is 14 residues. V shed 5 bases, J shed 3 bases, and the junction held 7 bases outside the gene matches. The CDR3 nucleotides read TGCGCCAGCAGTTTCCAAGGACAGGGCTACGAGCAGTACTTC. As protein: CASSFQGQGYEQYF.

This clone was seen a few times. This rearrangement joins TRBV9 to TRBJ1-2; a possible D gene is TRBD1 (5 bases). Trimming removed 7 bases from V and 7 bases from J, with 17 bases in between. Germline loops: CDR1 SGDLS, CDR2 YYNGEE. The CDR3 is 13 amino acids. CDR3 sequence: CASGDRSVGGYTF. The CDR3 nucleotides are TGTGCCAGCGGGGACCGCAGCGTGGGTGGCTACACCTTC.

This clone was recorded at least ten times. This sample also contains other DNA sequences that code for the same CDR3. The chain combines TRBV6-1 with TRBJ2-7; 8 nucleotides align to TRBD2. Germline V lookup: CDR1 MNHNS, CDR2 SASEGT. V was clipped by 1 base and J by 2 bases; unmatched bases: 1. This CDR3 is 14 amino acids long. The CDR3 DNA reads TGTGCCAGCAGTGAAGTAGCGGGAACCTACGAGCAGTACTTC. This sequence encodes CASSEVAGTYEQYF.

The chain has TRBV5-1 and TRBJ2-7; 10 nucleotides match TRBD2. Germline V gives CDR1 SGHRS, CDR2 YFSETQ. The trim removed 0 bases at V and 3 bases at J, leaving 3 bases unmatched. The CDR3 sequence is 15 residues long. In DNA, the CDR3 is TGCGCCAGCAGCTTGGATACTAGCGGGAACTACGAGCAGTACTTC. Its protein product is CASSLDTSGNYEQYF.

This clone was seen only a few times. The rearrangement uses TRBV12-5 and TRBJ2-1; 7 positions agree with TRBD2. This CDR3 has 15 amino acids. The V gene's germline CDR1 is LGHNT and CDR2 FRNRAP. Losses at the gene ends were 5 bases for V and 6 bases for J; bases not matched to a gene: 10. As DNA, the CDR3 is TGTGCTAGTGGTCCTGCGGCGGGAGCGCTCAATGAGCAGTTCTTC. Protein: CASGPAAGALNEQFF. Combining the CDR3 with reference TRBV12-5 and TRBJ2-1 gives the whole variable domain DARVTQTPRHKVTEMGQEVTMRCQPILGHNTVFWYRQTMMQGLELLAYFRNRAPLDDSGMPKDRFSAEMPDATLATLKIQPSEPRDSAVYFCASGPAAGALNEQFFGPGTRLTVL.

In its sample, this clone was seen a few times. The chain combines TRBV4-1 with TRBJ1-5, with TRBD1 as a possible D gene (5 bases). The CDR3 has 12 residues. In germline, CDR1 is MGHRA, CDR2 YSYEKL. Trimming took off 3 bases at V and 5 bases at J, with 5 bases between the two ends. CDR3 amino acids: CASSQGDQPQHF. The CDR3, as DNA: TGCGCCAGCAGCCAGGGGGATCAGCCCCAGCATTTT.